This is a list of T cell receptor beta chains from one sample in a study of blood T cell repertoires in COVID-19. This table comes from immunoSEQ multiplex PCR, and its TCRdb copy is limited to in-frame clones, with some not included. The sample lists some 240,000 clones, roughly nine tenths occurring once. The source material was peripheral blood. The receptors derive from a man in his 60s who had recovered from COVID-19. The CDR3 runs from the conserved cysteine through the conserved F or W. D genes are given only for firm matches.

v_call	j_call	d_call	cdr3_aa	cdr3_nt
TRBV10-3	TRBJ1-2	NA	CAISESSGRANYGYTF	TGTGCCATCAGTGAGTCGTCGGGTCGAGCTAACTATGGCTACACCTTC
TRBV9	TRBJ2-2	NA	CASSVDPGATYGELFF	TGTGCCAGCAGCGTAGACCCGGGAGCAACTTACGGGGAGCTGTTTTTT
TRBV11-2	TRBJ1-3	NA	CASSSLGGGSGNTIYF	TGTGCCAGCAGCTCACTTGGGGGGGGCTCTGGAAACACCATATATTTT
TRBV3-1/TRBV3-2	TRBJ2-5	NA	CASSLRGSVETQYF	TGTGCCAGCAGCCTAAGAGGCTCCGTGGAGACCCAGTACTTC
TRBV2	TRBJ2-5	NA	CASSARGGETQYF	TGTGCCAGCAGTGCCCGGGGTGGGGAGACCCAGTACTTC
TRBV5-4	TRBJ2-1	TRBD2	CASSQTSGSYNEQFF	TGTGCCAGCAGTCAAACTAGCGGCTCCTACAATGAGCAGTTCTTC
TRBV19	TRBJ2-3	NA	CASSISGDTQYF	TGTGCCAGTAGTATTAGTGGAGATACGCAGTATTTT
TRBV18	TRBJ1-5	NA	CASSLQGTSNQPQHF	TGTGCCAGCTCACTCCAGGGCACTAGCAATCAGCCCCAGCATTTT
TRBV7-9	TRBJ1-2	NA	CASGLDGALYGYTF	TGTGCCAGCGGTTTGGATGGGGCTCTATATGGCTACACCTTC
TRBV5-4	TRBJ1-1	TRBD1	CASSSPEGGVEAFF	TGTGCCAGCAGCTCCCCTGAAGGGGGCGTAGAAGCTTTCTTT
TRBV18	TRBJ2-5	NA	CASRRALPETQYF	TGTGCCAGTCGGAGGGCCCTTCCCGAGACCCAGTACTTC
TRBV13	TRBJ1-1	TRBD1	CASSLSGGITEAFF	TGTGCCAGCAGCCTTTCAGGGGGCATCACTGAAGCTTTCTTT
TRBV6-1	TRBJ2-7	NA	CASSEGDTSGVKYF	TGTGCCAGCAGTGAAGGGGACACGTCCGGAGTAAAGTACTTC
TRBV4-1	TRBJ2-3	TRBD2	CASSQGAGGFTDTQYF	TGCGCCAGCAGCCAAGGGGCGGGAGGTTTCACAGATACGCAGTATTTT
TRBV14	TRBJ1-1	TRBD1	CASSQGRGQGVAFF	TGTGCCAGCAGCCAAGGGAGAGGGCAGGGGGTAGCTTTCTTT
TRBV6-5	TRBJ2-7	TRBD1	CASRDRGGRYEQYF	TGTGCCAGCAGAGACAGGGGGGGCCGCTACGAGCAGTACTTC